The 10 T cell receptor beta chains listed next were all sequenced from one sample in a study of blood T cell repertoires in COVID-19. Repertoires were generated with immunoSEQ multiplex PCR, while TCRdb's copy carries only in-frame clones and drops some. The data hold a few hundred thousand clones, with about 86% observed a single time. Material: PBMCs or T cells enriched from blood (not recorded which). Source of these receptors: a woman in her 40s with acute COVID-19.

The chain couples TRBV19 to TRBJ1-5; TRBD1 is a possible D gene (6 bases). Germline loops: CDR1 LNHDA, CDR2 SQIVND (reference sequence). This CDR3 region has 14 residues. Trimming pared 6 bases from V and 7 bases from J, leaving 16 bases between. The CDR3 loop reads CASSPQGERQPQHF. The CDR3 nucleotides read TGTGCCAGTAGCCCACAGGGAGAGAGGCAGCCCCAGCATTTT.

J is TRBJ2-1 and V is TRBV27; tentatively, D is TRBD2 (6 bases). Trimming shortened V by 6 bases and J by 5 bases, and 14 bases separated the two germline ends. The germline V gene encodes CDR1 MNHEY and CDR2 SMNVEV (reference sequence). The CDR3 loop spans 14 amino acids. The CDR3 DNA follows: TGTGCCAGCAGACGGACTACCCCCCACAATGAGCAGTTCTTC. It translates to CASRRTTPHNEQFF.

The V gene is TRBV2, the J gene TRBJ2-7, with D perhaps TRBD2 (5 bases). Per germline, CDR1 SNHLY and CDR2 FYNNEI. With 7 bases removed from V and 0 bases from J, the gap between germline ends came to 16 bases. The CDR3 loop spans 15 amino acids. The CDR3 coding sequence is TGTGCCAGCACCCCGTCAGCGGTGAGCTCCTACGAGCAGTACTTC. Translated: CASTPSAVSSYEQYF.

This chain links TRBV28 with TRBJ1-2; the D is unclear. V gave up 1 base and J gave up 4 bases, with 10 bases separating them. The length of the CDR3 is 14 residues. Looked up from germline, CDR1 is MDHEN and CDR2 is SYDVKM. CDR3 coding DNA: TGTGCCAGCAGTTTATCCCGAGGATTCTATGGCTACACCTTC. This codes for CASSLSRGFYGYTF.

The gene calls are TRBV7-2 and TRBJ1-1; 9 bases align to TRBD1. Losses at the gene ends were 5 bases for V and 1 base for J; bases not matched to a gene: 8. Germline lookup yields CDR1 SGHTA and CDR2 FQGNSA. This CDR3 comprises 16 residues. CDR3 residues: CASSLRPGQGNTEAFF. Here the CDR3 DNA reads TGTGCCAGCAGCCTCCGACCGGGACAGGGGAACACTGAAGCTTTCTTT.

V and J are TRBV7-9 and TRBJ2-1, with 7 bases aligning to TRBD2. The CDR3 is made up of 16 amino acids. The V and J ends lost 4 bases and 3 bases, in that order; junction bases with no gene match: 9. CDR1 and CDR2 (germline): SEHNR, FQNEAQ (reference sequence). The CDR3 DNA reads TGTGCCAGCAGCTCCTATAGCGGGCTCGGCTACAATGAGCAGTTCTTC. It codes for CASSSYSGLGYNEQFF.

The genes are TRBV5-1 and TRBJ2-1; TRBD2 might be the D (6 bases). CDR3 length: 16 residues. Deletions cut 0 bases from V and 5 bases from J, with 15 bases between. Germline V gene lookup returns CDR1 SGHRS and CDR2 YFSETQ. The DNA for the CDR3 is TGCGCCAGCAGCTTGGGTGAGGGAGCGGGCCACAATGAGCAGTTCTTC. Translating gives CASSLGEGAGHNEQFF. Variable domain in full (rest from reference TRBV5-1 and TRBJ2-1): KAGVTQTPRYLIKTRGQQVTLSCSPISGHRSVSWYQQTPGQGLQFLFEYFSETQRNKGNFPGRFSGRQFSNSRSEMNVSTLELGDSALYLCASSLGEGAGHNEQFFGPGTRLTVL.

The genes are TRBV7-9 and TRBJ2-5; 14 nucleotides align to TRBD2. The CDR3 spans 18 residues. V gave up 4 bases and J gave up 4 bases; unmatched junction bases: 11. Germline-derived CDR1 and CDR2 are SEHNR and FQNEAQ (reference sequence). The CDR3 spells CASSSLGLAGEGGETQYF. The CDR3 region has the DNA TGTGCCAGCAGCTCCCTGGGACTAGCGGGAGAGGGGGGAGAGACCCAGTACTTC.

This clone has more than one count but fewer than ten. The chain is built from TRBV7-9 and TRBJ1-2, with 8 bases aligning to TRBD1. The trim removed 5 bases at V and 6 bases at J, leaving 11 bases unmatched. From germline, CDR1 is SEHNR and CDR2 FQNEAQ (reference sequence). CDR3 length: 15 amino acids. The CDR3 DNA is TGTGCCAGCAGCCTAGAACTGGACAGGGCAAATGGCTACACCTTC. Protein sequence: CASSLELDRANGYTF. Full variable domain (remainder filled in from reference TRBV7-9 and TRBJ1-2): DTGVSQNPRHKITKRGQNVTFRCDPISEHNRLYWYRQTLGQGPEFLTYFQNEAQLEKSRLLSDRFSAERPKGSFSTLEIQRTEQGDSAMYLCASSLELDRANGYTFGSGTRLTVV.

The chain links TRBV29-1 to TRBJ2-1, with 8 bases lining up with TRBD2. Germline V CDR1 and CDR2: SQVTM, ANQGSEA. V gave up 7 bases and J gave up 5 bases; unmatched junction bases: 7. The CDR3 covers 13 residues. The chain's CDR3 is CSASGSNNNEQFF. CDR3 DNA sequence: TGCAGCGCAAGCGGGAGTAATAACAATGAGCAGTTCTTC.